These 15 T cell receptor beta chains were all obtained from the same sample, sequenced in a study of beta chain features in type 1 diabetes. Study-wide findings and caveats: Patients with Type 1 diabetes showed moderately but significantly shorter TCRB CDR3s in all four CD4+ subsets.

Every isolated RNA sample was fully reverse transcribed, so sequencing captured expressed TCRB transcripts. Generated by immunoSEQ multiplex PCR, the TCRdb table keeps only in-frame clones and is missing some. There are more than 150,000 clones in the sample; 7% to 9.5% occur only once, and 0.65% to 0.9% lies in the top ten. No antigens are known for them. The source material was central memory CD4+ T cells from blood. The receptor source for this set is a woman aged 25-40 years with type 1 diabetes.

This clone showed up just a few times. V is TRBV30 and J is TRBJ2-1; D may be TRBD1 (6 bases). The germline gives CDR1 GTSNPN, CDR2 SVGIG (reference sequence). Trimming left V 4 bases short and J 7 bases short, with 11 bases between. This CDR3 has 12 residues. CDR3: CAWMPGDNEQFF. In DNA, the CDR3 is TGTGCCTGGATGCCAGGGGATAATGAGCAGTTCTTC.

This clone was seen only a few times. The gene calls are TRBV18 and TRBJ2-2, with D possibly TRBD1 on 6 matching bases. Between the trimmed V and J ends, which lost 4 bases and 1 base, there was a span of 10 bases. In germline, CDR1 is KGHSH, CDR2 LQKENI. CDR3 length: 15 residues. The CDR3 DNA reads TGTGCCAGCTCACAAGGACAGCTGAACACCGGGGAGCTGTTTTTT. Translation: CASSQGQLNTGELFF.

This clone turned up a few times. V is TRBV14 and J is TRBJ1-2; no definite D call. CDR3 size: 14 residues. Germline V gene sequence: CDR1 SGHDN, CDR2 FVKESK. Between the trimmed V and J ends, which lost 3 bases and 1 base, there was a span of 9 bases. The CDR3 DNA follows: TGTGCCAGCAGCCAGGATCACAGTAACTATGGCTACACCTTC. It specifies CASSQDHSNYGYTF.

This sequence joins TRBV14 and TRBJ2-2; the D is unclear. The CDR3 loop spans 15 amino acids. Germline V gives CDR1 SGHDN, CDR2 FVKESK. V was trimmed by 4 bases and J by 7 bases, leaving 16 bases between them. CDR3 sequence reads: CASSPFLVRGGELFF. CDR3 in DNA: TGTGCCAGCAGCCCTTTTTTGGTGCGTGGCGGGGAGCTGTTTTTT.

This chain connects TRBV4-2 to TRBJ2-2, with D possibly TRBD1 on 6 matching bases. Germline V lookup: CDR1 LGHNA, CDR2 YNFKEQ. The ends were cut back, 1 base at V and 6 bases at J, with 15 bases in the middle. The CDR3 consists of 16 residues. The DNA of the CDR3 is TGTGCCAGCAGCCAAGTAGGAACAGGGAAATCCGGGGAGCTGTTTTTT. The encoded protein is CASSQVGTGKSGELFF.

This clone was observed a few times. V is TRBV4-2 and J is TRBJ1-3, with D perhaps TRBD1 (5 bases). This CDR3 contains 15 residues. Deletions cut 3 bases from V and 0 bases from J, with 9 bases between. Germline V CDR1 and CDR2: LGHNA, YNFKEQ. The CDR3: CASSQDTSSGNTIYF. The CDR3 DNA reads as TGTGCCAGCAGCCAGGACACGAGCTCTGGAAACACCATATATTTT.

There are a few counts of this clone. The chain carries TRBV5-1 and TRBJ1-1; D is ambiguous. The V end lost 5 bases, the J end lost 1 base, and 15 bases lay between the germline ends. This CDR3 contains 15 residues. Germline-derived CDR1 and CDR2 are SGHRS and YFSETQ. CDR3 residues: CASSRRMESNTEAFF. CDR3 bases: TGCGCCAGCAGTCGGAGAATGGAGTCGAACACTGAAGCTTTCTTT. Supplemented by reference TRBV5-1 and TRBJ1-1, the full variable domain reads KAGVTQTPRYLIKTRGQQVTLSCSPISGHRSVSWYQQTPGQGLQFLFEYFSETQRNKGNFPGRFSGRQFSNSRSEMNVSTLELGDSALYLCASSRRMESNTEAFFGQGTRLTVV.

This clone was seen more than once but under ten times. V is TRBV2 and J is TRBJ1-5; 7 bases fit TRBD1. This CDR3 spans 13 amino acids. Trimming took 6 bases from V and 7 from J; bases not matched to a gene: 6. CDR1 is SNHLY, CDR2 FYNNEI, per germline. CDR3 sequence: CASRDRVVQPQHF. The CDR3 nucleotides are TGTGCCAGCAGAGACAGGGTGGTCCAGCCCCAGCATTTT.

This clone has only a few counts. The V call is TRBV5-4, the J call TRBJ2-1; 7 bases are shared with TRBD2. CDR3 size: 18 residues. Germline values: CDR1 SGHNT, CDR2 YYREEE (reference sequence). V was pared by 2 bases and J by 5 bases, with 16 bases of the junction left unmatched. CDR3 coding DNA: TGTGCCAGCAGCTTTCGAGCGGGATCATTTTTTAGAAACAATGAGCAGTTCTTC. This sequence encodes CASSFRAGSFFRNNEQFF.

This chain uses TRBV7-9 with TRBJ1-2; a weak D match, TRBD1 (6 bases). CDR3 size: 14 residues. CDR1 and CDR2 (germline): SEHNR, FQNEAQ (reference sequence). V dropped 0 bases and J dropped 2 bases, with 7 bases sitting between them. Here the CDR3 DNA reads TGTGCCAGCAGCTTAGCGCAGGGGAACTATGGCTACACCTTC. Translating gives CASSLAQGNYGYTF.

The rearrangement joins TRBV4-3 to TRBJ2-5; 9 nucleotides match TRBD2. The CDR3 extends over 14 amino acids. V shed 3 bases and J 8 bases; nucleotides not matched to a gene: 7. Per germline, CDR1 LGHNA and CDR2 YSLEER. The CDR3 here is CASSQTSGQGTQYF. Here the CDR3 DNA reads TGCGCCAGCAGCCAGACTAGCGGCCAAGGCACCCAGTACTTC.

The J gene is TRBJ2-5, the V gene TRBV18, with D possibly matching TRBD2 (5 bases). The CDR3 has 17 residues. V lost 3 bases to trimming and J lost 2 bases, with 19 bases between them. Germline CDR1 and CDR2: KGHSH and LQKENI. CDR3 sequence reads: CASSPLSGVTKQETQYF. In DNA, the CDR3 is TGTGCCAGCTCACCGCTGAGCGGAGTCACAAAACAAGAGACCCAGTACTTC. Full variable domain (missing parts from reference TRBV18 and TRBJ2-5): NAGVMQNPRHLVRRRGQEARLRCSPMKGHSHVYWYRQLPEEGLKFMVYLQKENIIDESGMPKERFSAEFPKEGPSILRIQQVVRGDSAAYFCASSPLSGVTKQETQYFGPGTRLLVL.

This clone was observed a handful of times. The chain links TRBV6-1 to TRBJ2-3; a possible D gene is TRBD2 (5 bases). The V and J ends lost 4 bases and 0 bases respectively, with 11 bases between them. The germline CDR1 and CDR2 sequences are MNHNS and SASEGT. The CDR3 runs to 15 residues. The CDR3, as DNA: TGTGCCAGCAGTGGGAAAGCGGTTAGCACAGATACGCAGTATTTT. This sequence encodes CASSGKAVSTDTQYF.

A few counts support this clone. This sequence joins TRBV30 and TRBJ2-1; D may be TRBD2 (7 bases). CDR3 size: 14 residues. Trimming pared 1 base from V and 4 bases from J, leaving 11 bases between. Germline V CDR1 and CDR2: GTSNPN, SVGIG (reference sequence). CDR3 nucleotide sequence: TGTGCCTGGAGTGCGGGGGGCGGTTACAATGAGCAGTTCTTC. Protein: CAWSAGGGYNEQFF.

This clone was found a few times. This rearrangement joins TRBV28 to TRBJ1-2, with a possible D match to TRBD1 (5 bases). CDR3 length: 13 residues. Trimming cost V 6 bases and J 0 bases, with 8 bases left between them. Germline V gives CDR1 MDHEN, CDR2 SYDVKM. CDR3 residues: CASRETANYGYTF. The CDR3 bases are TGTGCCAGCAGAGAGACAGCTAACTATGGCTACACCTTC.